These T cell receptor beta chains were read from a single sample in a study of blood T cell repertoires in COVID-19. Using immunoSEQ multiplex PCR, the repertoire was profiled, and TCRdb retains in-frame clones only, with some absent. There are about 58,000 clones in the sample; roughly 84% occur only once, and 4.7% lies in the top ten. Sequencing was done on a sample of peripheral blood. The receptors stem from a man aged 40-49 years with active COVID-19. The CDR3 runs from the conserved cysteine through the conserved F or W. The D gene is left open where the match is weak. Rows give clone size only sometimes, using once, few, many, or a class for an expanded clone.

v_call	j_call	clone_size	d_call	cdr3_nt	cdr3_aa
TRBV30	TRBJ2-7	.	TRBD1	TGTGCCTGGAGTGTAGTTGGGACAGGGGACGAGCAGTACTTC	CAWSVVGTGDEQYF
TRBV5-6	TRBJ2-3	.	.	TGTGCCAGCAGCTTGCGTAGCGGATGGGGCACAGATACGCAGTATTTT	CASSLRSGWGTDTQYF
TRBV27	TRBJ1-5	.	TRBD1	TGTGCCAGCAGCCTGACAGGGGGACTTCAGCCCCAGCATTTT	CASSLTGGLQPQHF
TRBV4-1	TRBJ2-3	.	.	TGCGCCAGCAGCCCGGCGGGTAGGGCAGATACGCAGTATTTT	CASSPAGRADTQYF
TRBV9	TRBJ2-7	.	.	TGTGCCAGCAGCGCCCACAACAGGGAGCAGTACTTC	CASSAHNREQYF
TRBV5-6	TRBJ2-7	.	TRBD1	TGTGCCAGCAGCTTGCGCATCTGGGACAGGGGTTTCGAGCAGTACTTC	CASSLRIWDRGFEQYF
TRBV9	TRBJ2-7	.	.	TGTGCCAGCAGCGTAATCGGGCCCCGGCGGGTCGGAGGCTACGAGCAGTACTTC	CASSVIGPRRVGGYEQYF
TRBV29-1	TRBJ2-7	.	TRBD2	TGCAGCGTTGAGCTGTCCCGGTGGGGCGGGAGACGCTACGAGCAGTACTTC	CSVELSRWGGRRYEQYF
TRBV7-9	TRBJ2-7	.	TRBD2	TGTGCCAGCAGCCGTCCGGAAGCGGGAGCCTCCTACGAGCAGTACTTC	CASSRPEAGASYEQYF
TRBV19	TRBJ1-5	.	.	TGTGCCACTTGGACGGAGGGAGAATCTGTGCCCCAGCATTTT	CATWTEGESVPQHF
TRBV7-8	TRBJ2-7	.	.	TGTGCCAGCAGCCACAGGAGGGTCGCCTACGAGCAGTACTTC	CASSHRRVAYEQYF
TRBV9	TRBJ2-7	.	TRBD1	TGTGCCAGCAGCGCCGGGACAGGGGGCGAGCAGTACTTC	CASSAGTGGEQYF
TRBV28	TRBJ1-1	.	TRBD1	TGTGCCAGCAGGCGCGGGACAGGGGCTCTGAACACTGAAGCTTTCTTT	CASRRGTGALNTEAFF
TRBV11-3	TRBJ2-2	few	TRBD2	TGTGCCAGCAGCTCGGGGGGACTAGCGACTAACACCGGGGAGCTGTTTTTT	CASSSGGLATNTGELFF
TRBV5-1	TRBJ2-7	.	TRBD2	TGCGCCAGCAGCTCCCTGGGCGGGAGGATCTCCTACGAGCAGTACTTC	CASSSLGGRISYEQYF
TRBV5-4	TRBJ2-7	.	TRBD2	TGTGCCAGCAGCAACTCGATGCGGGAGACTTCCTACGAGCAGTACTTC	CASSNSMRETSYEQYF
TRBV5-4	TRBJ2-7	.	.	TGTGCCAGCAGGTCCACAGGGTACGACTACGAGCAGTACTTC	CASRSTGYDYEQYF
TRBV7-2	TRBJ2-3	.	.	TGTGCCAGCAGCTTAGTTCAGTCAGATACGCAGTATTTT	CASSLVQSDTQYF
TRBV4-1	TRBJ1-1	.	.	TGCGCCAGCAGCCAAGGGGTGGGGGGAATTGCTTTCTTT	CASSQGVGGIAFF
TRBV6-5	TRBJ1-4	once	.	TGTGCCAGCAGACTCACTGCCGGGGAAAAACTGTTTTTT	CASRLTAGEKLFF
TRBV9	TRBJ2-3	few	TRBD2	TGTGCCAGCAGCGTCTTTCTAAGCGGGAGCGGCGATACGCAGTATTTT	CASSVFLSGSGDTQYF
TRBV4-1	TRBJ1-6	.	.	TGCGCCAGCAGCCCCGGGCCGGGACTGACTAATTCACCCCTCCACTTT	CASSPGPGLTNSPLHF
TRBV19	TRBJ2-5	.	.	TGTGCCAGTAGACAGTCGGGGGAGACCCAGTACTTC	CASRQSGETQYF
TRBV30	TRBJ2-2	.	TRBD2	TGTGCCTGGAGTGTACAGCGGGAGGACACCGGGGAGCTGTTTTTT	CAWSVQREDTGELFF
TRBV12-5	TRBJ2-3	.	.	TGTGCTAGTGGTTTCTCGGTAGATACGCAGTATTTT	CASGFSVDTQYF
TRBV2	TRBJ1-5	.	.	TGTGCCAGCAGATTACAGGGAAATCAGCCCCAGCATTTT	CASRLQGNQPQHF
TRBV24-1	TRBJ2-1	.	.	TGTGCCACCAGTGATTTAGCCGGTTCTGAGCAGTTCTTC	CATSDLAGSEQFF
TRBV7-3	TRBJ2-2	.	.	TGTGCCAGCAGCTTATACCCCGCCGGGGGCGGGGAGCTGTTTTTT	CASSLYPAGGGELFF
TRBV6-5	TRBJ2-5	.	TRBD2	TGTGCCTCGCGGGCGGGGGGGCCAGGCGGAGAGACCCAGTACTTC	CASRAGGPGGETQYF
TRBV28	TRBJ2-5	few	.	TGTGCCAGCAGTCTAGGAGGGAGTCAAGAGACCCAGTACTTC	CASSLGGSQETQYF
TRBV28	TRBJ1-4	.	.	TGTGCCAGCAGTTCAGACACAGGCTGGCTAAATGAAAAACTGTTTTTT	CASSSDTGWLNEKLFF
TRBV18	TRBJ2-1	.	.	TGTGCCAGCTCTCGCATTAGCAGCAATGAGCAGTTCTTC	CASSRISSNEQFF
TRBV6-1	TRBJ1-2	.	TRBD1	TGTGCCAGCAGTGAACTAGACAGGGGGCTGCGTCGTGGCTACACCTTC	CASSELDRGLRRGYTF
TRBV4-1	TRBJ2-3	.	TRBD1	TGCGCCAGCAGCCAAGAACAGGGGAGAACAGATACGCAGTATTTT	CASSQEQGRTDTQYF
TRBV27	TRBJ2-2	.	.	TGTGCCAGCAGTTTAGTCGGGAGACCCCCCGGGGAGCTGTTTTTT	CASSLVGRPPGELFF
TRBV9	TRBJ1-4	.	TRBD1	TGTGCCAGCAGCCCTTGGACAGGGAATAATGAAAAACTGTTTTTT	CASSPWTGNNEKLFF
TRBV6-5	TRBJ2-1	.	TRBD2	TGTGCCAGCAGTTACTCGACTAGCGGGACATACAATGAGCAGTTCTTC	CASSYSTSGTYNEQFF
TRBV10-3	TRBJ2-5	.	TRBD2	TGTGCCATCTCGGCTAGCGGGGGGGAACAAGAGACCCAGTACTTC	CAISASGGEQETQYF
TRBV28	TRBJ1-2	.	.	TGTGCCAGCAGAACAACCACAGGGATAAACTATGGCTACACCTTC	CASRTTTGINYGYTF
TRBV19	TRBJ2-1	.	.	TGTGCCAGTAGTATGACTAGTGGCTCCTACAATGAGCAGTTCTTC	CASSMTSGSYNEQFF
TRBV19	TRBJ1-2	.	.	TGTGCCAGTAGGGCGTCGCGCACGACTGGTCATGGCTACACCTTC	CASRASRTTGHGYTF
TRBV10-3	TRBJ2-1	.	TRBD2	TGTGCCATCAGTGAGACTAGCGGGCACTACAATGAGCAGTTCTTC	CAISETSGHYNEQFF
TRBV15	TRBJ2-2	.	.	TGTGCCACCAGCAGAGATCTTCCGTCCGGGGAGCTGTTTTTT	CATSRDLPSGELFF
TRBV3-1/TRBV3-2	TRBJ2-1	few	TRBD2	TGTGCCAGCAGCCTGGGACTAGCGGGAGTTAGTGAGCAGTTCTTC	CASSLGLAGVSEQFF
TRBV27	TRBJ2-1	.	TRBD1	TGTGCCAGCAGTTTACCCCGGACAGGACGGGGTGAGCAGTTCTTC	CASSLPRTGRGEQFF
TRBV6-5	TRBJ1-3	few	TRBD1	TGTGCCAGCAGTTCGGGCAGGGGGGGAAACACCATATATTTT	CASSSGRGGNTIYF
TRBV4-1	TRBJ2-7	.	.	TGCGCCAGCAGCCAGACAGGACAGCTCTCCTACGAGCAGTACTTC	CASSQTGQLSYEQYF
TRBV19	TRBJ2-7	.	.	TGTGCCAGTAGTATAGCTCCGGGGACCTACGAGCAGTACTTC	CASSIAPGTYEQYF
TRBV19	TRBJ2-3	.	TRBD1	TGTGCCAGCATAGACAGGGCGGCAGATACGCAGTATTTT	CASIDRAADTQYF
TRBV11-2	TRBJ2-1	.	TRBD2	TGTGCCAGCAGCTCTAGCGGGAGTTGGGATGAGCAGTTCTTC	CASSSSGSWDEQFF
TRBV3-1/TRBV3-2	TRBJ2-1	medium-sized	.	TGTGCCAGCAGCCAAGATTTATCTGAGCAGTTCTTC	CASSQDLSEQFF
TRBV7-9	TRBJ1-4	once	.	TGTGCCAGCAGCGCACCAGGGTCGACTAATGAAAAACTGTTTTTT	CASSAPGSTNEKLFF
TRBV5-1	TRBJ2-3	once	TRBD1	TGCGCCAGCAGCTTGGCCAACGGACAGGGGAGCGGTACGCAGTATTTT	CASSLANGQGSGTQYF
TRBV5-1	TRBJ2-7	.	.	TGCGCCAGCAGCGGAGGAGAGTACTACGAGCAGTACTTC	CASSGGEYYEQYF
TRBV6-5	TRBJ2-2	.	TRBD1	TGTGCCAGCAGTTACTCTTCAGGGGGCAAGCTGTTTTTT	CASSYSSGGKLFF
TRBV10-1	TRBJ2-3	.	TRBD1	TGCGCCAGCAGCGTCCAACCGGGACAGGGGACCAGGAACCCCAGCACAGATACGCAGTATTTT	CASSVQPGQGTRNPSTDTQYF
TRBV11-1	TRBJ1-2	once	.	TGTGCCAGCAGCCTCAGGACAGCCATCACCTTC	CASSLRTAITF